Listed below are T cell receptor beta chains from one sample, sequenced in a study of T cell changes during pregnancy in multiple sclerosis. Here immunoSEQ multiplex PCR was the method, and the copy in TCRdb shows in-frame clones only, minus some. There are around 60,000 clones in the sample; around 90% occur only once, and 2.5% to 3% lies in the top ten. The material sequenced was peripheral blood, taken in the third trimester of pregnancy. The receptor source for this set is a female donor in good health, enrolled as a control in a pregnancy study. Both conserved end residues are part of each CDR3. A D gene is named only where the DNA matches it firmly. Size tells how often a clone was seen (once, few, many) or the class of an expanded clone, and some rows leave it out.

clone_size: .; d_call: .; j_call: TRBJ2-5; v_call: TRBV19; cdr3_nt: TGTGCCAGTAGTATAGTAGACAGGCCCCAAGAGACCCAGTACTTC; cdr3_aa: CASSIVDRPQETQYF
clone_size: .; d_call: TRBD1; j_call: TRBJ2-5; v_call: TRBV7-2; cdr3_nt: TGTGCCAGCAGCTTTGACAGGGGCTTCCAAGAGACCCAGTACTTC; cdr3_aa: CASSFDRGFQETQYF
clone_size: .; d_call: TRBD1; j_call: TRBJ1-2; v_call: TRBV25-1; cdr3_nt: TGTGCCAGCAGTGACCTGACCGGGACAGGGTATGGCTACACCTTC; cdr3_aa: CASSDLTGTGYGYTF
clone_size: .; d_call: .; j_call: TRBJ1-1; v_call: TRBV30; cdr3_nt: TGTGCCTGGAGTCAACGGGAGGACAACTTCTTT; cdr3_aa: CAWSQREDNFF
clone_size: .; d_call: TRBD2; j_call: TRBJ2-3; v_call: TRBV7-2; cdr3_nt: TGTGCCAGCATCCCTAGCGGACTTACCACAGATACGCAGTATTTT; cdr3_aa: CASIPSGLTTDTQYF
clone_size: .; d_call: .; j_call: TRBJ1-1; v_call: TRBV2; cdr3_nt: TGTGCCAGCAGTGAGGTCAGGGCTGGATCTGAAGCTTTCTTT; cdr3_aa: CASSEVRAGSEAFF
clone_size: .; d_call: .; j_call: TRBJ2-2; v_call: TRBV4-3; cdr3_nt: TGCGCCAGCAGCCACCCAACCGGGGAGCTGTTTTTT; cdr3_aa: CASSHPTGELFF
clone_size: .; d_call: TRBD2; j_call: TRBJ2-7; v_call: TRBV7-9; cdr3_nt: TGTGCCAGCAGCCCCGGGACTACACTCTGGGAGCAGTACTTC; cdr3_aa: CASSPGTTLWEQYF
clone_size: .; d_call: TRBD1; j_call: TRBJ1-5; v_call: TRBV7-9; cdr3_nt: TGTGCCAGCAGCTTGGCCGGGACAGCGGTTCAGCCCCAGCATTTT; cdr3_aa: CASSLAGTAVQPQHF
clone_size: .; d_call: .; j_call: TRBJ2-7; v_call: TRBV2; cdr3_nt: TGTGCCAGCACCCTAGGGGGTTACGAACAGTACTTC; cdr3_aa: CASTLGGYEQYF
clone_size: once; d_call: TRBD2; j_call: TRBJ2-5; v_call: TRBV7-8; cdr3_nt: TGTGCCAGCAGCTTAGGGGGGGGAGAGACCCAGTACTTC; cdr3_aa: CASSLGGGETQYF
clone_size: .; d_call: .; j_call: TRBJ2-2; v_call: TRBV29-1; cdr3_nt: TGCAGCGTTGAATTTTTCGCGGACACCGGGGAGCTGTTTTTT; cdr3_aa: CSVEFFADTGELFF
clone_size: .; d_call: TRBD1; j_call: TRBJ2-2; v_call: TRBV11-2; cdr3_nt: TGTGCCAGCAGCCCCCCGGGACAGCCTCGCGCCGGGGAGCTGTTTTTT; cdr3_aa: CASSPPGQPRAGELFF
clone_size: .; d_call: .; j_call: TRBJ1-2; v_call: TRBV19; cdr3_nt: TGTGCCAGTAGTCTCCGGGGAGAGGGTAACTATGGCTACACCTTC; cdr3_aa: CASSLRGEGNYGYTF
clone_size: .; d_call: .; j_call: TRBJ2-4; v_call: TRBV28; cdr3_nt: TGTGCCAGCAGTATCCGCGTAGCCAAAAACATTCAGTACTTC; cdr3_aa: CASSIRVAKNIQYF
clone_size: .; d_call: .; j_call: TRBJ2-7; v_call: TRBV4-3; cdr3_nt: TGCGCCAGCAGCCAAGAGTGGAGTTACGAGCAGTACTTC; cdr3_aa: CASSQEWSYEQYF
clone_size: .; d_call: .; j_call: TRBJ2-7; v_call: TRBV6-5; cdr3_nt: TGTGCCACCCGCCCCAGTAGCGGTTACGAGCAGTACTTC; cdr3_aa: CATRPSSGYEQYF
clone_size: .; d_call: .; j_call: TRBJ2-1; v_call: TRBV29-1; cdr3_nt: TGCAGCGTTGACAGGGAAAATACGGACAATGAGCAGTTCTTC; cdr3_aa: CSVDRENTDNEQFF
clone_size: .; d_call: .; j_call: TRBJ2-1; v_call: TRBV12-5; cdr3_nt: TGTGCTAGTGGTTCCCCTGGCGGCGGCCTTGGAGACGAGCAGTTCTTC; cdr3_aa: CASGSPGGGLGDEQFF
clone_size: .; d_call: TRBD2; j_call: TRBJ2-1; v_call: TRBV7-9; cdr3_nt: TGTGCCAGCAGCTCTTCTCGGGGGGGGCCCTACAATGAGCAGTTCTTC; cdr3_aa: CASSSSRGGPYNEQFF
clone_size: .; d_call: TRBD2; j_call: TRBJ2-5; v_call: TRBV11-2; cdr3_nt: TGTGCCAGCAGCTTTCATGTTAGCGGGTCTCAAGAGACCCAGTACTTC; cdr3_aa: CASSFHVSGSQETQYF
clone_size: .; d_call: .; j_call: TRBJ1-1; v_call: TRBV13; cdr3_nt: TGTGCCAGCAGCCTGGACGGGGATTTTGGAGCTTTCTTT; cdr3_aa: CASSLDGDFGAFF
clone_size: .; d_call: TRBD2; j_call: TRBJ2-1; v_call: TRBV28; cdr3_nt: TGTGCCAGCAGTATCGACCTAGCGGGAGCCCTCAATGAGCAGTTCTTC; cdr3_aa: CASSIDLAGALNEQFF
clone_size: .; d_call: TRBD1; j_call: TRBJ2-7; v_call: TRBV7-9; cdr3_nt: TGTGCCATCCCAGGGGGAGATAACGAGCAGTACTTC; cdr3_aa: CAIPGGDNEQYF
clone_size: .; d_call: .; j_call: TRBJ2-7; v_call: TRBV7-2; cdr3_nt: TGTGCCAGCAGCTTACAGGGGAACTCCTACGAGCAGTACTTC; cdr3_aa: CASSLQGNSYEQYF
clone_size: .; d_call: TRBD1; j_call: TRBJ1-2; v_call: TRBV4-1; cdr3_nt: TGCGCCAGCAGCCAAGGCCCGGACAGGGGGCATAGTGGCTACACCTTC; cdr3_aa: CASSQGPDRGHSGYTF
clone_size: .; d_call: .; j_call: TRBJ1-5; v_call: TRBV9; cdr3_nt: TGTGCCAGCAGCCCCTCGGGGGGCAGCAATCAGCCCCAGCATTTT; cdr3_aa: CASSPSGGSNQPQHF
clone_size: .; d_call: TRBD2; j_call: TRBJ2-1; v_call: TRBV14; cdr3_nt: TGTGCCAGCAGCCGTACTAGCGGGAAAGTCGTGAATGAGCAGTTCTTC; cdr3_aa: CASSRTSGKVVNEQFF
clone_size: .; d_call: .; j_call: TRBJ2-1; v_call: TRBV4-3; cdr3_nt: TGCGCCAGCAGCCAAGTGGTCCGGGACAATGAGCAGTTCTTC; cdr3_aa: CASSQVVRDNEQFF
clone_size: .; d_call: .; j_call: TRBJ1-5; v_call: TRBV2; cdr3_nt: TGTGCCAGCAGTGGGCGAGGTAACCAGCCCCAGCATTTT; cdr3_aa: CASSGRGNQPQHF
clone_size: few; d_call: TRBD2; j_call: TRBJ2-7; v_call: TRBV2; cdr3_nt: TGTGCCAGCAGTGAAGCCTTACTAGCGATCTACGAGCAGTACTTC; cdr3_aa: CASSEALLAIYEQYF
clone_size: .; d_call: .; j_call: TRBJ2-2; v_call: TRBV7-3; cdr3_nt: TGTGCCAGCAGCTTACGTAGCGGGGAGCTGTTTTTT; cdr3_aa: CASSLRSGELFF